This entry lists 10 T cell receptor beta chains sequenced from one sample in a study of blood T cell repertoires in COVID-19. Only in-frame clones appear in the TCRdb table, and some are missing; sequencing was by immunoSEQ multiplex PCR. The table lists some 200,000 clones, 75% to 85% of them singletons. Sequenced sample: peripheral blood. Receptor source: a human donor in a cohort sampled during active COVID-19.

The CDR3 protein is CASSFQGSSPLHF. DNA of the CDR3: TGTGCCAGCAGTTTTCAGGGTAGTTCACCCCTCCACTTT. The genes are TRBV12-3 or TRBV12-4 and TRBJ1-6, with a tentative D call TRBD1 (5 bases). V was clipped by 3 bases and J by 9 bases, with 9 bases between them. The CDR3 contains 13 residues.

CDR3 in DNA: TGTGCCAGCAGTTACGACAGGGGGTTGGCTTACAATGAGCAGTTCTTC. Its protein is CASSYDRGLAYNEQFF. The chain employs TRBV6-2 or TRBV6-3 and TRBJ2-1; 9 bases map to TRBD1. This CDR3 has 16 residues. The germline V gene encodes CDR1 MNHEY and CDR2 SVGEGT. The V gene end was trimmed by 2 bases and the J gene end by 4 bases; junction bases not matched to a gene: 6.

This chain connects TRBV6-5 to TRBJ2-7, with 9 bases lining up with TRBD1. The CDR3 extends over 14 amino acids. The V gene end was trimmed by 5 bases and the J gene end by 7 bases; junction bases not matched to a gene: 9. Germline V gene data show CDR1 as MNHEY and CDR2 as SVGAGI. Here the CDR3 reads CASSIQDRGTEQYF. The CDR3 coding sequence is TGTGCCAGCAGTATCCAGGACAGGGGCACGGAGCAGTACTTC.

This rearrangement joins TRBV25-1 to TRBJ1-5; D is unresolved. The CDR3 length is 14 residues. V shed 2 bases and J shed 2 bases, with 7 bases lying between them. Germline CDR1 and CDR2: MGHDK and SYGVNS. CDR3 sequence reads: CASSETGRNQPQHF. DNA for the CDR3: TGTGCCAGCAGTGAAACTGGTCGCAATCAGCCCCAGCATTTT. The full variable domain, completed using reference TRBV25-1 and TRBJ1-5, is EADIYQTPRYLVIGTGKKITLECSQTMGHDKMYWYQQDPGMELHLIHYSYGVNSTEKGDLSSESTVSRIRTEHFPLTLESARPSHTSQYLCASSETGRNQPQHFGDGTRLSIL.

Concerning this clone: At the DNA level, this CDR3 is encoded by other sequences in the same sample as well. The chain has TRBV7-8 and TRBJ2-7; D remains unclear. The CDR3 has 13 amino acids. Trimming removed 1 base from V and 2 bases from J, with 6 bases in between. The germline V gene has CDR1 SGHVS and CDR2 FQNEAQ. CDR3 in amino acids: CASSLDRAYEQYF. As DNA, the CDR3 is TGTGCCAGCAGCTTAGACAGAGCCTACGAGCAGTACTTC.

This clone has only a few counts. The DNA for the CDR3 is TGTGCCAGCAGCTTACAGGGGGCCCATGAAGCTTTCTTT. It yields the protein CASSLQGAHEAFF. This rearrangement joins TRBV7-9 to TRBJ1-1, with 8 bases matching TRBD1. The CDR3 loop spans 13 amino acids. Trimming cost V 2 bases and J 7 bases; bases outside gene matches: 3. The V gene's germline CDR1 is SEHNR and CDR2 FQNEAQ (reference sequence). The complete variable domain, with remaining parts taken from reference TRBV7-9 and TRBJ1-1, reads DTGVSQNPRHKITKRGQNVTFRCDPISEHNRLYWYRQTLGQGPEFLTYFQNEAQLEKSRLLSDRFSAERPKGSFSTLEIQRTEQGDSAMYLCASSLQGAHEAFFGQGTRLTVV.

The rearrangement uses TRBV6-1 and TRBJ1-2; D is undetermined. CDR3 length: 13 amino acids. Germline-derived CDR1 and CDR2 are MNHNS and SASEGT. V was cut by 2 bases and J by 3 bases, with 7 bases left in between. The CDR3 nucleotides are TGTGCCAGCAGTGAATCCCCCGACTATGGCTACACCTTC. Amino acids: CASSESPDYGYTF.

This chain connects TRBV9 to TRBJ2-7; 10 positions match TRBD1. Trimming took 0 bases from V and 6 from J; bases not matched to a gene: 3. The germline V gene encodes CDR1 SGDLS and CDR2 YYNGEE. The CDR3 contains 14 residues. The CDR3 DNA reads TGTGCCAGCAGCGTAGGGGACAGGGGTAGCGAGCAGTACTTC. Translating gives CASSVGDRGSEQYF. Looking up the rest from reference TRBV9 and TRBJ2-7 gives the full variable domain: DSGVTQTPKHLITATGQRVTLRCSPRSGDLSVYWYQQSLDQGLQFLIQYYNGEERAKGNILERFSAQQFPDLHSELNLSSLELGDSALYFCASSVGDRGSEQYFGPGTRLTVT.

This rearrangement joins TRBV7-2 to TRBJ1-5; perhaps TRBD1 as D (5 bases). The CDR3 is 17 amino acids. V was cut by 0 bases and J by 3 bases, with 15 bases left in between. CDR1 SGHTA and CDR2 FQGNSA come from the germline V gene. CDR3 in amino acids: CASSLARDPRHNQPQHF. Here the CDR3 DNA reads TGTGCCAGCAGCTTAGCGCGGGACCCCCGGCACAATCAGCCCCAGCATTTT.

The chain joins TRBV7-2 to TRBJ1-1; D gene uncertain. Germline values: CDR1 SGHTA, CDR2 FQGNSA. V was cut by 4 bases and J by 5 bases, with 14 bases left in between. This CDR3 is 14 amino acids long. CDR3 amino acids: CASSSRNRVTEAFF. The CDR3, as DNA: TGTGCCAGCAGCTCGAGAAATCGGGTGACTGAAGCTTTCTTT.